This T cell receptor beta chain is from a study of T cells in Graves' hyperthyroidism and ophthalmopathy. Study-wide results and limits: Classification by a 13 V-J model distinguished ophthalmopathy from stable hyperthyroidism.

Using RNA transcripts as the source, TCR beta CDR3 regions were amplified. The HTBI primer set drove a first-round RT-PCR of the TCR CDR3. From the multiplex PCR reads, TCRdb called clonotypes with MiXCR, one entry per CDR3 protein. The table includes roughly 500,000 distinct CDR3 sequences, roughly a quarter detected once. This clonotype was picked up a small number of times. Its antigen is not known. The CDR3 is 17 amino acids. Unmatched junction bases numbered 8, after V lost 3 bases and J lost 2 bases. CDR1 is SGHAT and CDR2 is FQNNGV in the germline V gene. The J gene is TRBJ2-7, the V gene TRBV11-2; 12 positions match TRBD1. This TCR came from a young woman with Graves' ophthalmopathy. The sequenced material came from blood. CDR3 DNA: TGTGCCAGCAGCTTCGGGACAGGGGGCGCATTTCCCTACGAGCAGTACTTC. It translates to CASSFGTGGAFPYEQYF. The full variable domain, rest sourced from reference TRBV11-2 and TRBJ2-7, is EAGVAQSPRYKIIEKRQSVAFWCNPISGHATLYWYQQILGQGPKLLIQFQNNGVVDDSQLPKDRFSAERLKGVDSTLKIQPAKLEDSAVYLCASSFGTGGAFPYEQYFGPGTRLTVT.